These 25 T cell receptor beta chains came from one sample sequenced in a study of tumor-infiltrating lymphocytes in primary liver carcinoma (dated by TCRdb to between 2016 and 2019). Total RNA and DNA were co-extracted without cell sorting from approximately 20-30 mg of bulk tissue using the AllPrep DNA/RNA mini kit. Reads for this sample came from an Illumina HiSeq 2500. TCRbeta-specific cDNA was reverse-transcribed from roughly 500 ng total RNA using a constant-region primer and ProtoScript II reverse transcriptase. Three nested multiplex PCR rounds, following a slightly modified ARM-PCR procedure, were used to build the TCRbeta libraries. Multiplex TRBV1-TRBV30 forward primers and a Cbeta reverse primer were used in the first two PCR rounds, each of which was run for around 10 cycles. In-frame beta chains were kept once TCRdb had trimmed the public reads at Q25 with fastp and called clones with MiXCR. Rows are unified per CDR3 protein, each entry keeping the most common DNA and genes. The sample records some 64,000 distinct CDR3 sequences, 71% of which are singletons. The biggest ten clones account for roughly 40% of the sample.

The material sequenced was liver tumor tissue from sampling region 4. The sample's cell subset or site, from its label and the paper: tumor region T4, right-lateral pole. Every receptor here comes from a man aged 35 to 55 with primary liver carcinoma and hepatitis B virus infection.

The rearrangement uses TRBV7-9 and TRBJ2-7, with 12 positions matching TRBD1. Germline assignment: CDR1 SEHNR and CDR2 FQNEAQ (reference sequence). The CDR3 runs to 16 residues. Unmatched junction bases numbered 6, after V lost 1 base and J lost 5 bases. As DNA, the CDR3 is TGTGCCAGCAGCTTAGGGCTAGGGACAGGGGGCCACGAGCAGTACTTC. Translating gives CASSLGLGTGGHEQYF.

Note on this clonotype: A read error is possible here, since a much larger clone lies one base away. This chain joins TRBV10-3 and TRBJ1-5; the D gene is possibly TRBD1 (6 bases). The germline CDR1 and CDR2 sequences are ENHRY and SYGVKD. The CDR3 spans 13 residues. The CDR3 region has the DNA TGTGCCATCAGTAAGTCGACAGGTCAGCCCCAGCATTTT. Protein product: CAISKSTGQPQHF.

Points on this clonotype: Germline and junction disagree at one end, which may indicate a read error. The gene calls are TRBV14 and TRBJ2-5; 8 bases line up with TRBD2. Germline V gives CDR1 SGHDN, CDR2 FVKESK. The CDR3 is made up of 16 amino acids. CDR3 amino acids: CASSHRSGGPQETQYF. CDR3 sequence (DNA): TGTGCAAGCAGCCATAGGAGCGGGGGTCCGCAAGAGACCCAGTACTTC.

In this sample, this clonotype turned up a few times. The chain links TRBV28 to TRBJ1-5; no reliable D call. This CDR3 region has 14 residues. V dropped 6 bases and J dropped 0 bases, with 9 bases sitting between them. From germline, CDR1 is MDHEN and CDR2 SYDVKM. DNA for the CDR3: TGTGCCAGCAGGGCCGGGGATAGCAATCAGCCCCAGCATTTT. Its protein is CASRAGDSNQPQHF.

On this clonotype itself: Its ends do not fully match the called genes, so a read error is possible. The chain combines TRBV6-5 with TRBJ2-3, with D maybe TRBD2 (6 bases). CDR3 length equals 14 residues. CDR1 and CDR2 from the germline V gene are MNHEY and SVGAGI. CDR3 amino acids: CASRWDFSTDTRHF. The DNA for the CDR3 is TGTGCCAGCAGATGGGACTTTAGCACAGATACGCGGCATTTT.

Turning to this clonotype: A read error may be the cause here, since a much bigger clone is one base away. This CDR3 fails to terminate in the conserved phenylalanine or tryptophan, so it likely reflects a read error. The chain couples TRBV7-9 to TRBJ2-1; TRBD2 matches 12 bases. CDR3 length: 16 amino acids. Per germline, CDR1 SEHNR and CDR2 FQNEAQ (reference sequence). V dropped 5 bases and J dropped 6; count of bases not matched to a gene: 8. The chain's CDR3 is CASSNPLAGGRNEQFL. The CDR3 DNA reads as TGTGCCAGCAGCAACCCACTAGCGGGAGGTCGCAATGAGCAGTTCTTG.

This clonotype was found once. J is TRBJ2-2 and V is TRBV11-2; a weak D match, TRBD1 (6 bases). The germline V and J ends were trimmed by 1 base and 2 bases, with 14 bases remaining between them. This CDR3 contains 17 residues. The germline V gene has CDR1 SGHAT and CDR2 FQNNGV. The CDR3 loop reads CASSLALGGTNTGELFF. The CDR3 coding sequence is TGTGCCAGCAGCTTAGCATTAGGGGGTACAAACACCGGGGAGCTGTTTTTT.

A remark on this clonotype: One junction end does not reproduce the germline sequence, and a read error may be involved. This rearrangement joins TRBV29-1 to TRBJ2-1; D perhaps matches TRBD2 (6 bases). The length of the CDR3 is 17 residues. CDR1 is SQVTM, CDR2 ANQGSEA, per germline. The CDR3 coding sequence is TGCAGCGTTGAAGATGTCGGGGGAGCCGTTTCCTACAATGGGCAGTTCTTC. The encoded protein is CSVEDVGGAVSYNGQFF.

This clonotype was recorded at least ten times. V is TRBV5-4 and J is TRBJ1-1; D gene unclear. Germline values: CDR1 SGHNT, CDR2 YYREEE (reference sequence). The length of the CDR3 is 15 residues. V was pared by 4 bases and J by 2 bases, with 15 bases between. The CDR3 nucleotides are TGTGCCAGCAGCCCCCCTGGTGGGGATAACACTGAAGCTTTCTTT. Encoded protein: CASSPPGGDNTEAFF.

As for this clonotype: Possible read error: a much larger clone is one base away. The chain couples TRBV6-5 to TRBJ2-5; D may be TRBD1 (6 bases). V was shortened by 6 bases and J by 5 bases, with 10 bases between the two germline ends. CDR1 and CDR2 from the germline V gene are MNHEY and SVGAGI. The CDR3 loop spans 12 amino acids. For the CDR3, the DNA is TGTGCCAGCAGCTACCAGGGGGAGACCCAGTACTTC. This sequence encodes CASSYQGETQYF.

To note about this clonotype: One end of the junction fails to match germline, which may point to a read error. This chain uses TRBV5-4 with TRBJ1-4, with D possibly TRBD1 on 5 matching bases. Germline CDR1 and CDR2: SGHNT and YYREEE (reference sequence). The CDR3 contains 15 residues. This CDR3 is CASSLKWEGNEKLFF. The CDR3 nucleotides read TGTGCCAGCAGCTTGAAATGGGAGGGGAATGAAAAACTGTTTTTC.

CDR3 protein: CASSEPGSGNEQFF. CDR3 nucleotide sequence: TGTGCCAGCAGCGAACCTGGTAGCGGGAATGAGCAGTTCTTC. V usage is TRBV7-9 and J usage is TRBJ2-1; TRBD2 matches 7 bases. Germline values: CDR1 SEHNR, CDR2 FQNEAQ (reference sequence). V shed 5 bases and J 7 bases; nucleotides not matched to a gene: 8. The CDR3 runs 14 residues. Based on the CDR3 plus reference TRBV7-9 and TRBJ2-1, the full variable domain is DTGVSQNPRHKITKRGQNVTFRCDPISEHNRLYWYRQTLGQGPEFLTYFQNEAQLEKSRLLSDRFSAERPKGSFSTLEIQRTEQGDSAMYLCASSEPGSGNEQFFGPGTRLTVL.

This clonotype was picked up one time. Mismatch with germline at one junction end may stem from a read error. The chain employs TRBV12-3 or TRBV12-4 and TRBJ2-3; 7 nucleotides match TRBD1. The CDR3 contains 17 residues. In nucleotides, the CDR3 is TGTGCCAGGAATTATCGCCGGGACAGTTTAGTTACAGATACGCAGTGTTTT. It specifies CARNYRRDSLVTDTQCF.

As concerns this clonotype: A much larger clone lies a single base off, so this may be a read error. V usage is TRBV5-1 and J usage is TRBJ2-5; D ambiguous. Germline-derived CDR1 and CDR2 are SGHRS and YFSETQ. The CDR3 runs to 13 residues. The CDR3 coding sequence is TGCGTCAGCAGCTTTAGCAGGCAAGAGACCCAGTACTTC. It specifies CVSSFSRQETQYF.

The chain couples TRBV5-4 to TRBJ1-2; 7 bases line up with TRBD1. The germline CDR1 and CDR2 sequences are SGHNT and YYREEE (reference sequence). The CDR3 spans 14 residues. The V and J ends lost 9 bases and 9 bases, in that order; junction bases with no gene match: 17. The CDR3: CANRRDRGLRSYTF. The CDR3 nucleotides are TGTGCCAACAGAAGGGATAGGGGGCTTCGTAGCTACACCTTC.

The rearrangement uses TRBV29-1 and TRBJ1-2; possibly TRBD1 for D (5 bases). Looked up from germline, CDR1 is SQVTM and CDR2 is ANQGSEA. The CDR3 loop spans 12 amino acids. V was pared by 7 bases and J by 5 bases, with 14 bases between. CDR3 region: CSAIDGGYGYTF. In DNA, the CDR3 is TGCAGCGCTATAGACGGGGGTTATGGCTACACCTTC.

This chain joins TRBV11-2 and TRBJ2-4, with D tentatively TRBD2 (6 bases). V was cut by 5 bases and J by 8 bases, with 16 bases left in between. Germline lookup yields CDR1 SGHAT and CDR2 FQNNGV. The CDR3 runs 14 residues. CDR3 region: CASSPQRGWDIQYF. CDR3 DNA: TGTGCCAGCAGCCCACAACGGGGGTGGGACATTCAGTACTTC.

To note about this clonotype: The CDR3 does not end in the conserved phenylalanine or tryptophan, so this is likely a read error. V usage is TRBV11-1 and J usage is TRBJ2-4, with 8 bases aligning to TRBD2. The CDR3 extends over 17 amino acids. The V gene's germline CDR1 is SGHAT and CDR2 FQDESV (reference sequence). CDR3 amino acids: CARSFPGTSGTKNIQYL. The CDR3 region has the DNA TGTGCCAGAAGCTTTCCCGGGACTAGTGGGACCAAAAACATTCAGTACCTC.

On this clonotype: With a much larger clone just one base away, this may be a read error. This rearrangement joins TRBV6-1 to TRBJ2-5; D is uncertain. Germline V gene data show CDR1 as MNHNS and CDR2 as SASEGT. This CDR3 comprises 16 residues. CDR3 region: CAGSEVVLTNQETQYF. The CDR3 nucleotides read TGTGCCGGCAGTGAAGTTGTTCTAACGAACCAAGAGACCCAGTACTTC.

The chain has TRBV19 and TRBJ2-3; D is undetermined. The CDR3 has 11 residues. Germline CDR1 and CDR2: LNHDA and SQIVND (reference sequence). V was pared by 3 bases and J by 6 bases, with 4 bases between. Written as DNA, the CDR3 is TGTGCCAGTAGTATGTCTGATACGCAGTATTTT. This codes for CASSMSDTQYF.

V is TRBV7-8 and J is TRBJ1-1; a possible D gene is TRBD1 (5 bases). V lost 6 bases to trimming and J lost 0 bases, with 8 bases between them. The CDR3 sequence is 13 residues long. The germline V gene encodes CDR1 SGHVS and CDR2 FQNEAQ. As DNA, the CDR3 is TGTGCCAGCAGTCGGACAATGAACACTGAAGCTTTCTTT. It codes for CASSRTMNTEAFF.

About this clonotype itself: This may be a read error: a much more frequent sequence differs by one nucleotide. CDR3 sequence: CASSSPGAGELFF. Written as DNA, the CDR3 is TGTGCCAGCAGTTCCCCAGGGGCCGGGGAGCTGTTTTTT. This chain links TRBV12-3 or TRBV12-4 with TRBJ2-2; the D gene is possibly TRBD1 (6 bases). Trimming left V 4 bases short and J 6 bases short, with 9 bases between. The CDR3 loop spans 13 amino acids.

With respect to this clonotype: Sequence at one end of the junction differs from germline and may be a read error. This chain links TRBV29-1 with TRBJ1-1; 8 nucleotides agree with TRBD1. The V gene's germline CDR1 is SQVTM and CDR2 ANQGSEA. This CDR3 is built from 15 residues. The CDR3 DNA reads TGCAGCGGGTCAGGGGGCTGGAGAATGAACACTGGAGCTTTCTTT. Protein: CSGSGGWRMNTGAFF.

About this clonotype: Because it lacks the conserved phenylalanine or tryptophan at the end, this CDR3 is likely a read error. The rearrangement joins TRBV11-2 to TRBJ2-5, with 7 bases that match TRBD1. The CDR3 spans 16 residues. Germline values: CDR1 SGHAT, CDR2 FQNNGV. V lost 5 bases to trimming and J lost 3 bases; unmatched junction nucleotides: 12. CDR3 sequence reads: CASSQSPGRGKETQYL. The CDR3 DNA reads TGTGCCAGCAGCCAAAGTCCAGGCAGGGGGAAAGAGACCCAGTACCTC.

A remark on this clonotype: The CDR3 does not close with the conserved phenylalanine or tryptophan, likely indicating a read error. The DNA is left out, because the CDR3 cannot be placed on it with certainty; the CDR3 is given as TCRdb lists it. The chain couples TRBV30 to TRBJ1-1. Germline V gene lookup returns CDR1 GTSNPN and CDR2 SVGIG (reference sequence). A total of 11 residues make up the CDR3, ends included. CDR3 in amino acids: CAWARRAEALI.